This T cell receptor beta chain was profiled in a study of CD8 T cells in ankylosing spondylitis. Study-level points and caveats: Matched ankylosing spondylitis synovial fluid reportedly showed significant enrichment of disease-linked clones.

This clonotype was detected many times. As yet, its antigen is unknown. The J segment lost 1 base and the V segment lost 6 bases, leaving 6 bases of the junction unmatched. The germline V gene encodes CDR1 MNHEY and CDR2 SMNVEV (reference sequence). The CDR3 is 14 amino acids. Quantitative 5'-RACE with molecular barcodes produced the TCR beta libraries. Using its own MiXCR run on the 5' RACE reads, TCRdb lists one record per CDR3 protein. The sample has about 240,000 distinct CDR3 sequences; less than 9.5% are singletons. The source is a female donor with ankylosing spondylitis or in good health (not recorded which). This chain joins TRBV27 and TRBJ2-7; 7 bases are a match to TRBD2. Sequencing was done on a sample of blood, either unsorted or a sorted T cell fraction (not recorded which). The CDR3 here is CASRPEGLSYEQYF. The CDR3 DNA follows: TGTGCCAGCAGACCGGAGGGACTATCCTACGAGCAGTACTTC.